The sequence of this T cell receptor beta chain was determined in a study of T cell repertoires in cytomegalovirus infection. Across the study: Well-studied HLA-B-restricted epitopes and recently identified HLA-C-restricted epitopes of CMV were both used in the study. Public TCR beta signature analysis indicated the presence of both CMV infection and matching HLA type. Study outcomes and limitations: It was HLA-C-restricted CMV-specific TCR beta clonotypes that dominated the response ex vivo. Frequencies of public TCR beta families were cumulated, and this identified carriers of CMV plus the relevant HLA.

TCRdb re-analysed the reads in MiXCR, keeping a single row per CDR3 protein. Of hundreds of thousands of distinct CDR3 sequences detected, around 32% appear once; the ten largest clones hold about an eighth. The CDR3 has 16 amino acids. The junction had 8 bases not matched to a gene; V was cut back by 4 bases and J by 2 bases. Germline-derived CDR1 and CDR2 are SGHRS and YFSETQ. Regarding this clonotype: Its antigen is not identified.

The TCR was taken from a human donor in good health (CMV status not recorded). Some clones in this sample may be carry-over from other donors' samples. This rearrangement joins TRBV5-1 to TRBJ2-2; TRBD2 aligns across 7 bases. The input for sequencing was cultured CD8+ T cells from PBMCs, taken from culture after CMV antigen stimulation. This CDR3 reads CASSSGDGANTGELFF. The CDR3 DNA reads TGCGCCAGCAGCAGCGGGGACGGAGCTAACACCGGGGAGCTGTTTTTT.